The rows below give T cell receptor beta chains drawn from one sample of a study of blood T cells in healthy people across ages. In TCRdb, the 5' RACE reads were re-called with MiXCR into one record per CDR3 protein. The data hold 1.5 million to 2 million distinct CDR3 sequences, with approximately 28% observed a single time. Sequenced material: blood. The receptors originated from a woman aged 25 to 45 in good health. Both conserved end residues are part of each CDR3. The D gene is left open where the match is weak. Clone size is not always given. Where it is, it says once, few, many or a class for expanded clones.

D gene: NA; clone size: NA; V gene: TRBV12-3/TRBV12-4; J gene: TRBJ1-1; CDR3 DNA: TGTGCCAGCAGTCCCACCGACAGGAAGAACACTGAAGCTTTCTTT; CDR3 protein: CASSPTDRKNTEAFF
D gene: NA; clone size: many; V gene: TRBV11-2; J gene: TRBJ2-3; CDR3 DNA: TGTGCCAGCAGCTTAGATTCAGTAACAGATACGCAGTATTTT; CDR3 protein: CASSLDSVTDTQYF
D gene: NA; clone size: NA; V gene: TRBV10-3; J gene: TRBJ2-2; CDR3 DNA: TGTGCCATCAACAGGGGAGGTACCGGGGAGCTGTTTTTT; CDR3 protein: CAINRGGTGELFF
D gene: NA; clone size: few; V gene: TRBV20-1; J gene: TRBJ1-1; CDR3 DNA: TGCAGTGCTTTCAAACAGGGGAACACTGAAGCTTTCTTT; CDR3 protein: CSAFKQGNTEAFF
D gene: NA; clone size: NA; V gene: TRBV10-3; J gene: TRBJ1-1; CDR3 DNA: TGTGCCATCAGTGAAGGTCTCGCTGAAGCTTTCTTT; CDR3 protein: CAISEGLAEAFF
D gene: NA; clone size: few; V gene: TRBV7-6; J gene: TRBJ2-7; CDR3 DNA: TGTGCCAGCAGCTTGGGACCAACCGGGGGCGAGCAGTACTTC; CDR3 protein: CASSLGPTGGEQYF
D gene: NA; clone size: NA; V gene: TRBV18; J gene: TRBJ2-3; CDR3 DNA: TGTGCCAGCTCACCACCGGCAGGGGTGGATACGCAGTATTTT; CDR3 protein: CASSPPAGVDTQYF
D gene: TRBD1; clone size: NA; V gene: TRBV27; J gene: TRBJ1-1; CDR3 DNA: TGTGCCAGCAGGGAGACAGGGGGCACTGAAGCTTTCTTT; CDR3 protein: CASRETGGTEAFF
D gene: NA; clone size: NA; V gene: TRBV15; J gene: TRBJ2-5; CDR3 DNA: TGTGCCACCAGCAGAGGTATTGGAGAGACCCAGTACTTC; CDR3 protein: CATSRGIGETQYF
D gene: TRBD1; clone size: NA; V gene: TRBV12-3/TRBV12-4; J gene: TRBJ2-4; CDR3 DNA: TGTGCCAGCGGGGACAGCCAAAACATTCAGTACTTC; CDR3 protein: CASGDSQNIQYF
D gene: TRBD1; clone size: NA; V gene: TRBV12-3/TRBV12-4; J gene: TRBJ2-3; CDR3 DNA: TGTGCCAGCAGTTTACGGGGACAGGGTACCCCCACAGATACGCAGTATTTT; CDR3 protein: CASSLRGQGTPTDTQYF
D gene: TRBD1; clone size: many; V gene: TRBV29-1; J gene: TRBJ2-1; CDR3 DNA: TGCAGCGTTGAAGAATCGGTCGGACAGGGCAAAGGGTACAATGAGCAGTTCTTC; CDR3 protein: CSVEESVGQGKGYNEQFF
D gene: NA; clone size: NA; V gene: TRBV20-1; J gene: TRBJ2-7; CDR3 DNA: TGCAGTGCTGGGCGGGGTGTGGACGAGCAGTACTTC; CDR3 protein: CSAGRGVDEQYF
D gene: TRBD2; clone size: NA; V gene: TRBV20-1; J gene: TRBJ2-3; CDR3 DNA: TGCAGTGCTATCGCGGGAGGCACAGATACGCAGTATTTT; CDR3 protein: CSAIAGGTDTQYF
D gene: NA; clone size: few; V gene: TRBV28; J gene: TRBJ1-2; CDR3 DNA: TGTGCCAGCACCTTTGCCGGGAGCTATGGCTACACCTTC; CDR3 protein: CASTFAGSYGYTF
D gene: NA; clone size: NA; V gene: TRBV6-5; J gene: TRBJ1-2; CDR3 DNA: TGTGCCAGCAGTTACGGGGAATTCTATGGCTACACCTTC; CDR3 protein: CASSYGEFYGYTF
D gene: NA; clone size: NA; V gene: TRBV28; J gene: TRBJ1-2; CDR3 DNA: TGTGCCAGCAAGGGGGAGATCTATGGCTACACCTTC; CDR3 protein: CASKGEIYGYTF
D gene: NA; clone size: NA; V gene: TRBV6-1; J gene: TRBJ2-7; CDR3 DNA: TGTGCCAGCAGCAGGGACAAGATTTCGGACGAGCAGTACTTC; CDR3 protein: CASSRDKISDEQYF
D gene: NA; clone size: NA; V gene: TRBV18; J gene: TRBJ2-7; CDR3 DNA: TGTGCCAGCTCACCGACGACTAACTACGAGCAGTACTTC; CDR3 protein: CASSPTTNYEQYF
D gene: NA; clone size: many; V gene: TRBV5-5; J gene: TRBJ2-2; CDR3 DNA: TGTGCCAGCAGCAAGGACCCACAACCGAACACCGGGGAGCTGTTTTTT; CDR3 protein: CASSKDPQPNTGELFF
D gene: TRBD1; clone size: NA; V gene: TRBV2; J gene: TRBJ2-6; CDR3 DNA: TGTGCCAGAGGCCAGGCAGGGGGCTCTGGGGCCAACGTCCTGACTTTC; CDR3 protein: CARGQAGGSGANVLTF
D gene: NA; clone size: NA; V gene: TRBV5-1; J gene: TRBJ2-5; CDR3 DNA: TGCGCCAGCAGCTTGGATGTAGGGGAAGAGACCCAGTACTTC; CDR3 protein: CASSLDVGEETQYF
D gene: NA; clone size: NA; V gene: TRBV20-1; J gene: TRBJ1-1; CDR3 DNA: TGCAGTGCTCGACGATTTAACACTGAAGCTTTCTTT; CDR3 protein: CSARRFNTEAFF
D gene: TRBD2; clone size: few; V gene: TRBV20-1; J gene: TRBJ2-7; CDR3 DNA: TGCAGTGCTAGTTGGTCGGCGGGAGGATCCAGCTACGAGCAGTACTTC; CDR3 protein: CSASWSAGGSSYEQYF
D gene: NA; clone size: NA; V gene: TRBV7-2; J gene: TRBJ2-1; CDR3 DNA: TGTGCCAGCAGCCGATTGCAGATACGCAATGAGCAGTTCTTC; CDR3 protein: CASSRLQIRNEQFF
D gene: TRBD2; clone size: few; V gene: TRBV5-1; J gene: TRBJ2-4; CDR3 DNA: TGCGCCAGTGGCCTACAGGGGCTGTTTAGCGGGAGGGCCTATCGCTACAATGAGCAGTACTTC; CDR3 protein: CASGLQGLFSGRAYRYNEQYF
D gene: NA; clone size: many; V gene: TRBV7-2; J gene: TRBJ1-2; CDR3 DNA: TGTGCCAGCAGCCCCGACAGTGGCTCTTATTCTGGCTACACCTTC; CDR3 protein: CASSPDSGSYSGYTF
D gene: TRBD1; clone size: few; V gene: TRBV5-1; J gene: TRBJ2-3; CDR3 DNA: TGCGCCAGCAGTCCTCACAGGGGAGCAGATACGCAGTATTTT; CDR3 protein: CASSPHRGADTQYF
D gene: TRBD2; clone size: many; V gene: TRBV10-3; J gene: TRBJ2-7; CDR3 DNA: TGTGCCATCAGCGCCGGGACTAGCGGCTACGAGCAGTACTTC; CDR3 protein: CAISAGTSGYEQYF
D gene: NA; clone size: few; V gene: TRBV7-7; J gene: TRBJ2-1; CDR3 DNA: TGTGCCAGCAGCTCAACCCAATTGGCGTCTGAGCAGTTCTTC; CDR3 protein: CASSSTQLASEQFF
D gene: NA; clone size: NA; V gene: TRBV7-3; J gene: TRBJ2-6; CDR3 DNA: TGTGCCAGCAAGACTACCGGGGCCCCTGGGGCCAACGTCCTGACTTTC; CDR3 protein: CASKTTGAPGANVLTF
D gene: NA; clone size: few; V gene: TRBV15; J gene: TRBJ1-3; CDR3 DNA: TGTGCCACCAGCAGAGACCGCGGGAACACCATATATTTT; CDR3 protein: CATSRDRGNTIYF
D gene: TRBD1; clone size: NA; V gene: TRBV7-6; J gene: TRBJ1-1; CDR3 DNA: TGTGCCAGCAGCCCCACAGGGGGCGAGAAAGCTTTCTTT; CDR3 protein: CASSPTGGEKAFF
D gene: NA; clone size: many; V gene: TRBV4-3; J gene: TRBJ1-2; CDR3 DNA: TGCGCCAGCAGCCAAGACGGTGGGGACTATGGCTACACCTTC; CDR3 protein: CASSQDGGDYGYTF
D gene: NA; clone size: few; V gene: TRBV29-1; J gene: TRBJ2-7; CDR3 DNA: TGCAGCGTTAGTGGAGGACAGAAGAGCTCCTACGAGCAGTACTTC; CDR3 protein: CSVSGGQKSSYEQYF
D gene: TRBD1; clone size: few; V gene: TRBV5-1; J gene: TRBJ2-3; CDR3 DNA: TGTGCCAGCAGCAGACAGGGGGCCACAGATACGCAGTATTTT; CDR3 protein: CASSRQGATDTQYF
D gene: NA; clone size: NA; V gene: TRBV5-1; J gene: TRBJ2-5; CDR3 DNA: TGCGCCAGCAACCCGGACGAGGCAGGTCAAGAGACCCAGTACTTC; CDR3 protein: CASNPDEAGQETQYF
D gene: TRBD1; clone size: NA; V gene: TRBV5-1; J gene: TRBJ2-1; CDR3 DNA: TGCGCCAGCAGCCATACGAGGGGGCCGTATGACAATGAGCAGTTCTTC; CDR3 protein: CASSHTRGPYDNEQFF
D gene: NA; clone size: NA; V gene: TRBV20-1; J gene: TRBJ1-1; CDR3 DNA: TGCAGTGCTAGCGTTAGGGGGGAGTCGACTGAAGCTTTCTTT; CDR3 protein: CSASVRGESTEAFF
D gene: TRBD1; clone size: NA; V gene: TRBV10-3; J gene: TRBJ2-7; CDR3 DNA: TGTGCCATCAGCGACACCGGGACAGTCCCCTACGAGCAGTACTTC; CDR3 protein: CAISDTGTVPYEQYF
D gene: TRBD2; clone size: few; V gene: TRBV24-1; J gene: TRBJ2-5; CDR3 DNA: TGTGCCACCAGGGGACTAGCGGGACAAGAGACCCAGTACTTC; CDR3 protein: CATRGLAGQETQYF
D gene: TRBD1; clone size: NA; V gene: TRBV28; J gene: TRBJ1-5; CDR3 DNA: TGTGCCAGCAGTCGGACAGGGCTGGTGTGGACTCAGCCCCAGCATTTT; CDR3 protein: CASSRTGLVWTQPQHF
D gene: NA; clone size: NA; V gene: TRBV15; J gene: TRBJ2-4; CDR3 DNA: TGTGCCGCCCACCCGGGGGACCTCCAACCCGTCTTAGCCAAAAACATTCAGTACTTC; CDR3 protein: CAAHPGDLQPVLAKNIQYF
D gene: TRBD1; clone size: few; V gene: TRBV20-1; J gene: TRBJ1-2; CDR3 DNA: TGCAGTGCTAGAGACCCCGGGACAGGGGACTATGGCTACACCTTC; CDR3 protein: CSARDPGTGDYGYTF
D gene: NA; clone size: NA; V gene: TRBV13; J gene: TRBJ2-3; CDR3 DNA: TGTGCCAGCAGCTCGTTAAACACAGATACGCAGTATTTT; CDR3 protein: CASSSLNTDTQYF
D gene: TRBD1; clone size: few; V gene: TRBV6-1; J gene: TRBJ2-6; CDR3 DNA: TGTGCCAGCAGTCGAACATCTCAGGGGGCATTGGGCTCTGGGGCCAACGTCCTGACTTTC; CDR3 protein: CASSRTSQGALGSGANVLTF
D gene: TRBD1; clone size: NA; V gene: TRBV27; J gene: TRBJ2-1; CDR3 DNA: TGTGCCAGCAGTTTAAATCGGGGACAGGGGTATGAGCAGTTCTTC; CDR3 protein: CASSLNRGQGYEQFF
D gene: NA; clone size: few; V gene: TRBV25-1; J gene: TRBJ1-6; CDR3 DNA: TGTGCCAGCAGTGAATGGGGGGGGCATTCACCCCTCCACTTT; CDR3 protein: CASSEWGGHSPLHF
D gene: NA; clone size: NA; V gene: TRBV3-1; J gene: TRBJ2-5; CDR3 DNA: TGTGCCAGCAGCCAAGATGGGGGAGACGAGACCCAGTACTTC; CDR3 protein: CASSQDGGDETQYF
D gene: TRBD1; clone size: few; V gene: TRBV20-1; J gene: TRBJ2-1; CDR3 DNA: TGCAGTGCAAGGACAGGGGAGACTGAGCAGTTCTTC; CDR3 protein: CSARTGETEQFF
D gene: NA; clone size: few; V gene: TRBV2; J gene: TRBJ2-3; CDR3 DNA: TGTGCCAGCAGTGAAATAGGGGGTATGACAGATACGCAGTATTTT; CDR3 protein: CASSEIGGMTDTQYF
D gene: NA; clone size: few; V gene: TRBV29-1; J gene: TRBJ1-2; CDR3 DNA: TGCAGCGTTCGATCCGCGGCCGGGTACTATGGCTACACCTTC; CDR3 protein: CSVRSAAGYYGYTF
D gene: NA; clone size: few; V gene: TRBV7-2; J gene: TRBJ1-2; CDR3 DNA: TGTGCCAGCAGCTTAGCGCAGGCAGGCGCTCTCACCTTC; CDR3 protein: CASSLAQAGALTF
D gene: TRBD1; clone size: NA; V gene: TRBV5-1; J gene: TRBJ1-6; CDR3 DNA: TGCGCCAGCAGCTTCGAGCCGGGACAGGGCGATTCACCCCTCCACTTT; CDR3 protein: CASSFEPGQGDSPLHF
D gene: TRBD1; clone size: few; V gene: TRBV12-3/TRBV12-4; J gene: TRBJ1-2; CDR3 DNA: TGTGCCAGCAGTCGGGACAGGGGGAAGGGTGGCTACACCTTC; CDR3 protein: CASSRDRGKGGYTF
D gene: NA; clone size: NA; V gene: TRBV12-3/TRBV12-4; J gene: TRBJ2-1; CDR3 DNA: TGTGCCAGCAGTAAAGGCCCCGCCCGCGTTGAGCAGTTCTTC; CDR3 protein: CASSKGPARVEQFF